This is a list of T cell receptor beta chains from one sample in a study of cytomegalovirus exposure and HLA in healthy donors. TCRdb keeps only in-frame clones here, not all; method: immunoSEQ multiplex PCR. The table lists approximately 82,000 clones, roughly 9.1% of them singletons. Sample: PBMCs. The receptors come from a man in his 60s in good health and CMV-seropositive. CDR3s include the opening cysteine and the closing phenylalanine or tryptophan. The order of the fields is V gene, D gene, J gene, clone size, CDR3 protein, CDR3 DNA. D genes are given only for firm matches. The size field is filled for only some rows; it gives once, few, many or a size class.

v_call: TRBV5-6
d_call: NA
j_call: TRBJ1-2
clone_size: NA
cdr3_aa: CASSLVVVQGGYTF
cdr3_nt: TGTGCCAGCAGCTTGGTTGTGGTACAGGGTGGCTACACCTTC

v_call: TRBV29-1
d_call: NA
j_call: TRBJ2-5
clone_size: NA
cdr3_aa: CSVDRGLETQYF
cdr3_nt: TGCAGCGTTGATAGAGGACTGGAGACCCAGTACTTC

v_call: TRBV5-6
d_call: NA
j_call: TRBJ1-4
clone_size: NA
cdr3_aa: CASSSVGGATFGEKLFF
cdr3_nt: TGTGCCAGCAGCTCGGTAGGAGGGGCGACATTCGGTGAAAAACTGTTTTTT

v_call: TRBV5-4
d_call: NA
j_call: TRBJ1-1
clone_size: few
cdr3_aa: CASSSDRAGTEAFF
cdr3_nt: TGTGCCAGCAGCTCGGACAGAGCAGGCACTGAAGCTTTCTTT

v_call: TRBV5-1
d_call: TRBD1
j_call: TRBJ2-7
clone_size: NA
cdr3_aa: CASSSNDRGVEQYF
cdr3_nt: TGCGCCAGCAGCTCAAATGACAGGGGCGTCGAGCAGTACTTC

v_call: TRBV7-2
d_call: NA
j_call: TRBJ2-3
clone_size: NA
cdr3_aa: CASSLGTSTDTQYF
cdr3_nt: TGTGCCAGCAGCTTAGGGACTTCTACAGATACGCAGTATTTT

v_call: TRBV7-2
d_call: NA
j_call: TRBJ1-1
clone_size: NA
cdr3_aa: CASSRNGGAVNTEAFF
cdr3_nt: TGTGCCAGCAGCCGTAACGGGGGGGCAGTAAACACTGAAGCTTTCTTT

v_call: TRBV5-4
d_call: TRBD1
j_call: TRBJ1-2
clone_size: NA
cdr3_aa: CASSLRGTGGYGYTF
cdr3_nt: TGTGCCAGCAGCTTGCGCGGGACAGGAGGATATGGCTACACCTTC

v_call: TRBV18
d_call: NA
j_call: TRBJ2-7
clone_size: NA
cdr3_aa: CASSGSPIAEQYF
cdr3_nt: TGTGCCAGCTCAGGGAGCCCCATTGCCGAGCAGTACTTC

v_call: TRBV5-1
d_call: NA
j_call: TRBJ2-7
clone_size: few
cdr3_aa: CASSLGLVSPTYEQYF
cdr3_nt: TGCGCCAGCAGCTTGGGACTAGTTTCCCCAACCTACGAGCAGTACTTC

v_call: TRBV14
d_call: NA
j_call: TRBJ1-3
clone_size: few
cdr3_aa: CASYDSFGSGNTIYF
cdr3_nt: TGTGCCAGCTACGACAGTTTCGGCTCTGGAAACACCATATATTTT

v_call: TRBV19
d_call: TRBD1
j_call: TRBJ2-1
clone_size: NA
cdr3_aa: CASSPGQVKLNEQFF
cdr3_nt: TGTGCCAGTAGCCCGGGACAGGTGAAGCTCAATGAGCAGTTCTTC

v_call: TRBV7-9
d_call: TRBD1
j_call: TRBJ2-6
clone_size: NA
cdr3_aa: CASSPNRQDREVLTF
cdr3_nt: TGTGCCAGCAGCCCAAATCGACAGGACAGGGAAGTCCTGACTTTC

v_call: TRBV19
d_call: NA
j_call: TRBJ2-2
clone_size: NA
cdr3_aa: CASSRGFGELFF
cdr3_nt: TGTGCCAGTAGTCGGGGGTTCGGGGAGCTGTTTTTT

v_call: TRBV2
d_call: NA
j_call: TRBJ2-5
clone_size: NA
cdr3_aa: CASRWQTDRETQYF
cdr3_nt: TGTGCCAGCAGGTGGCAGACAGATCGAGAGACCCAGTACTTC

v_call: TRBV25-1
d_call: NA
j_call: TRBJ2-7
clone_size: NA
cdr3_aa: CASSPRRGGSYEQYF
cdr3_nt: TGTGCCAGCAGCCCCAGGAGAGGCGGGTCCTACGAGCAGTACTTC

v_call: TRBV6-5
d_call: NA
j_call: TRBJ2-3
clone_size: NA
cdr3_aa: CASRTNGLTDTQYF
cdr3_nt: TGTGCCAGCAGGACCAATGGACTTACAGATACGCAGTATTTT

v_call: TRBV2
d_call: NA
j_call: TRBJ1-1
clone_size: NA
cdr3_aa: CASITDFNTEAFF
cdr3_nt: TGTGCCAGCATAACAGATTTCAACACTGAAGCTTTCTTT

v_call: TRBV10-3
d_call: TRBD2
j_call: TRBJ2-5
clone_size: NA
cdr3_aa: CAISEGLAVKETQYF
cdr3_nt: TGTGCCATCAGTGAGGGACTAGCGGTTAAAGAGACCCAGTACTTC

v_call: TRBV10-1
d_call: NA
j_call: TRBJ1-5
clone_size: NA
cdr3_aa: CASSDRVRQPQHF
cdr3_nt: TGCGCCAGCAGTGACAGGGTTCGCCAGCCCCAGCATTTT

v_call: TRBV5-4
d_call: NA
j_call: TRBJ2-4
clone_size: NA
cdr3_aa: CASSLGGRKNIQYF
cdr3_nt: TGTGCCAGCAGCTTGGGGGGGAGGAAGAACATTCAGTACTTC

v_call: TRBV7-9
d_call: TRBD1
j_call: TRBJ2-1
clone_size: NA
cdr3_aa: CASSTGGLGNNEQFF
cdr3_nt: TGTGCCAGCAGCACAGGGGGCTTGGGGAATAATGAGCAGTTCTTC

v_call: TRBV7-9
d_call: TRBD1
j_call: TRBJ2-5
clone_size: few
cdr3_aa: CASSISGQGETQYF
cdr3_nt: TGTGCCAGCAGCATTTCTGGACAGGGGGAGACCCAGTACTTC

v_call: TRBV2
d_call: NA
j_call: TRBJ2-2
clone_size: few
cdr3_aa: CASSDGELNTGELFF
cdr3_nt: TGTGCCAGCAGTGACGGGGAGCTGAACACCGGGGAGCTGTTTTTT

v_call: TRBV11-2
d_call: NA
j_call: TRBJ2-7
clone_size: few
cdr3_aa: CASSFRVYEQYF
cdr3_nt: TGTGCCAGCAGCTTCAGGGTCTACGAGCAGTACTTC

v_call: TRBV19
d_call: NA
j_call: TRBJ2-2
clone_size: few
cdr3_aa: CASSFGGGTTGELFF
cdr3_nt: TGTGCCAGTAGTTTTGGCGGAGGAACGACCGGGGAGCTGTTTTTT

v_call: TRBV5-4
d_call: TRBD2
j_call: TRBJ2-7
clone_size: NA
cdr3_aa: CASSLGLAGGEQYF
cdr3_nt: TGTGCCAGCAGCTTGGGTCTAGCGGGAGGCGAGCAGTACTTC

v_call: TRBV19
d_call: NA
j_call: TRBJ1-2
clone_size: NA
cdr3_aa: CASSPAGNYGYTF
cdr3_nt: TGTGCCAGTAGTCCCGCAGGGAACTATGGCTACACCTTC

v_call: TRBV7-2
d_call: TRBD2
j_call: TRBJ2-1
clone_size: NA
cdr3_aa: CASSLVLLAGGSNEQFF
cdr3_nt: TGTGCCAGCAGCTTAGTACTTCTAGCGGGAGGTTCCAATGAGCAGTTCTTC

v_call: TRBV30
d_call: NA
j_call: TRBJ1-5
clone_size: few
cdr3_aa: CAWTSRVTRGQPQHF
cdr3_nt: TGTGCCTGGACCTCGAGGGTCACGCGGGGTCAGCCCCAGCATTTT

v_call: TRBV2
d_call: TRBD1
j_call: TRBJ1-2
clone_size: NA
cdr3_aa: CATAPGQGDYGYTF
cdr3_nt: TGTGCCACCGCCCCGGGACAGGGGGACTATGGCTACACCTTC

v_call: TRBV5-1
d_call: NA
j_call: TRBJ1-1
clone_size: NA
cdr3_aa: CASSFQDNTEAFF
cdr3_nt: TGCGCCAGCAGCTTTCAGGATAACACTGAAGCTTTCTTT

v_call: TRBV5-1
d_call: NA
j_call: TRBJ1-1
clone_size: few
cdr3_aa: CASSLRTVNTEAFF
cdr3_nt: TGCGCCAGCAGCTTGCGGACAGTGAACACTGAAGCTTTCTTT

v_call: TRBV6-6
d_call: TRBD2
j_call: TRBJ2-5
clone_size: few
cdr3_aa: CASSYSGGQETQYF
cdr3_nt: TGTGCCAGCAGTTATTCGGGAGGGCAAGAGACCCAGTACTTC

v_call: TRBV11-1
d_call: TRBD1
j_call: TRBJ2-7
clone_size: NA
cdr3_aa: CASSRTGDSYEQYF
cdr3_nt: TGTGCCAGCAGCCGGACAGGGGACTCCTACGAGCAGTACTTC

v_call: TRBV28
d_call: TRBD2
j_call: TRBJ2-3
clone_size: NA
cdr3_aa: CASSLLAGGYTDTQYF
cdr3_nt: TGTGCCAGCAGTCTACTAGCGGGGGGGTACACAGATACGCAGTATTTT

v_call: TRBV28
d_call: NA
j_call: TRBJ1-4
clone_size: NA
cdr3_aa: CASSFSPGGRTVTNEKLFF
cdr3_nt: TGTGCCAGCAGTTTTTCCCCGGGGGGCCGGACAGTAACTAATGAAAAACTGTTTTTT

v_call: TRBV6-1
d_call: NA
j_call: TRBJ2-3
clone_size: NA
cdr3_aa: CASISGDTDTQYF
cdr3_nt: TGTGCCAGCATATCCGGGGACACAGATACGCAGTATTTT

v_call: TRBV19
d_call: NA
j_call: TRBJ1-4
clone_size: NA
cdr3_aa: CASSMISLAFEKLFF
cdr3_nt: TGTGCCAGTAGTATGATCAGCTTAGCTTTCGAAAAACTGTTTTTT